This T cell receptor beta chain was sequenced during a study of blood T cells in healthy people across ages (dated by TCRdb to between 2015 and 2017). Regarding the research as a whole: In model experiments, template switching captured roughly one uniquely barcoded TCR beta cDNA molecule for every two T cells. Age-related changes in TCR beta repertoire diversity were measured in the study by deep sequencing normalized with unique cDNA molecular identifiers. Donors were grouped into four age groups: young (average 16 years), middle-aged (approximately 41), aged (approximately 67) and long-lived (approximately 75). To avoid experimental bias, donors of different ages were randomly spread across the sequencing lanes. For two donors (one aged 18 to 30 and one aged 80 or older), the study analyzed two additional independent replicas of 1 million unique cDNA reads from the same blood draw.

The donors were about 40 Caucasian individuals from Russia, aged about 6 to 100 years, who were systemically healthy. Ten milliliters of peripheral blood were drawn from each donor into EDTA-treated Vacutainer tubes. Ficoll-Paque density-gradient centrifugation was used to isolate PBMCs, with at least 7 million per sample. Total RNA was extracted from PBMCs with Trizol reagent, with at least 6 micrograms obtained per sample. Naive CD45RAhigh/CD27high T cell percentages were measured by flow cytometry on a PBMC aliquot from every donor. What the authors observed across the whole study: Observed TCR beta diversity per million T cells fell roughly linearly with age, and a significant reduction was already apparent by age about 38. Since profiling was done on bulk unsorted PBMCs, naive and antigen-experienced compartments could not be conclusively compared. Estimates of total diversity based on one million sequenced T cells were regarded as lower bounds and as underestimates. Compared with the aged group, more naive CD4+ T cells, fewer expanded clones and increased TCR diversity were shown by the long-lived group, suggesting age selection. Donor CMV infection status was unknown, potentially confounding age-related changes in expanded clonotypes. A strong correlation was found between observed TCR beta diversity and the percentage of naive T cells measured by flow cytometry.

CDR1 is given as SGHRS and CDR2 as YFSETQ, both from the germline V gene. The CDR3, from cysteine to phenylalanine, totals 13 residues. Only the CDR3 DNA is retained, 39 bases long and in frame from the first base. V is pared back by 1 base and J by 4 bases, with 8 bases lying between the germline termini. Receptor amplification or capture employed 5' RACE. Sequencing used an Illumina HiSeq 2500. A second 7 to 11 cycle PCR used a sample-barcoded 5' primer and a J-beta primer mix. Each TCR beta cDNA molecule received a unique molecular identifier from a template-switch 5' adaptor carrying 12 random nucleotides. Each sample yielded at least 3 million CDR3-containing paired-end reads. The Mint cDNA synthesis kit, primed by a TRBC-specific oligonucleotide, was used to synthesize first-strand cDNA from all RNA. All cDNA was treated with uracil-DNA glycosylase and then went through a first 18-cycle PCR with the universal primers M1SS and BC2_uni_R. From the authors' description of their analysis: Normalization of each sample was performed by random selection of 1 million high-quality reads, each carrying a distinct molecular identifier. Reads sharing molecular identifiers were discarded rather than binned into consensus sequences. MiTCR, run with a Q25 quality threshold and the strictest error-elimination algorithm, handled CDR3 identification, clonotype clustering and error correction. A nonparametric unseen species model with Euler transformation was used to estimate lower-bound total TCR beta diversity. Through fastp at Q25 and MiXCR, TCRdb rebuilt clones from the public reads, retaining in-frame beta chains. Each CDR3 protein appears once, grouped with its most common genes and DNA. The authors' filters were not applied to this entry. In all, the sample holds about 620,000 distinct CDR3 sequences, and over 20% of those were seen once. Roughly 3.6% of the sample goes to the ten largest clones.

In the case of this clonotype: Its antigen is not yet known. Base qualities are not at hand, and no much larger clone is one base apart.

What was sequenced was blood. The rearrangement combines TRBV5-1 with TRBJ2-5; the D segment cannot be called with confidence. The clonotype originates from a man aged 65-85 years in good health. The CDR3 reads CASSLMAPETQYF. The sequence in DNA is TGCGCCAGCAGCTTGATGGCCCCAGAGACCCAGTACTTC.